This T cell receptor (beta chain) was observed in a study of OX40 agonist ivuxolimab in advanced cancers. Study background: Partial responses occurred in Three dose-escalation patients, one with hepatocellular carcinoma and two with cutaneous melanoma. Study-level findings and limits: At doses 0.1 to 3.0 mg/kg, CD4+ and CD8+ clones expanded.

On this clone itself: Its matching antigen is unknown.

Using immunoSEQ multiplex PCR, the repertoire was profiled, and TCRdb retains in-frame clones only, with some absent. The table lists some 80,000 clones, roughly 89% of them singletons, with 0.6% to 0.7% in the top ten. Germline-derived CDR1 and CDR2 are SGHTA and FQGTGA. This CDR3 is 16 amino acids long. V was cut by 5 bases and J by 4 bases, with 17 bases left in between. The sample consisted of CD4+ or CD8+ T cells sorted from blood, taken in a trial of the OX40 agonist ivuxolimab. This TCR came from an adult with an advanced solid tumor such as melanoma, head and neck, liver or kidney cancer. This chain uses TRBV7-3 with TRBJ2-2, with a tentative D call TRBD1 (5 bases). Here the CDR3 reads CASSPVRAGRTGELFF. CDR3 nucleotides: TGTGCCAGCAGCCCAGTCAGGGCAGGGCGCACCGGGGAGCTGTTTTTT.